This entry describes one TCR beta chain. The record originates from a study of siplizumab effects on memory and regulatory T cells. The repertoire was sequenced with immunoSEQ multiplex PCR; TCRdb's copy has only in-frame clones and lacks some. This table has 60,000 or so clones, over 90% appearing once. This CDR3 is 19 amino acids long. The V gene's germline CDR1 is MRHNA and CDR2 SNTAGT. Germline trimming cut 0 bases from V and 2 bases from J; bases unmatched to any gene: 9. The sequence derives from a human donor in good health. The material sequenced was CD8+ T cells sorted from blood. The chain carries TRBV6-4 and TRBJ2-2; 10 bases match TRBD1. CDR3 region: CASSDSAGTGVSNTGELFF. CDR3 DNA sequence: TGTGCCAGCAGTGACTCGGCCGGGACAGGGGTTTCAAACACCGGGGAGCTGTTTTTT.